The present T cell receptor (beta chain) was sequenced within a study of shared clonotypes between healthy human individuals. Findings and limits, study-wide: Estimated richness values were generally larger in naive subsets than in memory subsets.

Trimming left V 0 bases short and J 1 base short, with 9 bases between. This CDR3 has 15 residues. Germline values: CDR1 MGHRA, CDR2 YSYEKL. The assay was immunoSEQ multiplex PCR, and TCRdb's table has in-frame clones only and misses some. Here the sample spans about 1 million clones, about 80% being singletons. Only one count was recorded for this clone. The antigen remains undetermined. Sequencing was done on a sample of memory CD4+ T cells sorted from blood. The subset is: CD45RA-negative fraction. V and J are TRBV4-1 and TRBJ1-2; D is uncertain. The sequence was obtained from a man aged 18 to 35 in good health. Here the CDR3 DNA reads TGCGCCAGCAGCCAAGACTACACCTTTAACTATGGCTACACCTTC. Protein: CASSQDYTFNYGYTF.